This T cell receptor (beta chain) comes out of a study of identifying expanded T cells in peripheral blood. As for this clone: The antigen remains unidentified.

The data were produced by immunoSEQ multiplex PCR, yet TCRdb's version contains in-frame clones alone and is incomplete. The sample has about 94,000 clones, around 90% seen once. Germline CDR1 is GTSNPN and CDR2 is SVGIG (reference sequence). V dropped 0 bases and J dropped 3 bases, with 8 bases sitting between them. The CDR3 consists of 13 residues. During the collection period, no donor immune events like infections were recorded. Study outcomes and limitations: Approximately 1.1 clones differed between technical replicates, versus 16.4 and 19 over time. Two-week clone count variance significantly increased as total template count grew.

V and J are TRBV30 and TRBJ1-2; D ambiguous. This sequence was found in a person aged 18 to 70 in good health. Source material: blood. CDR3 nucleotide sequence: TGTGCCTGGAGTGTTAGACGGCACTATGGCTACACCTTC. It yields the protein CAWSVRRHYGYTF.